The 9 T cell receptor beta chains below were found in one sample sequenced in a study of blood T cell repertoires in COVID-19. Assay used: immunoSEQ multiplex PCR; TCRdb lists only in-frame clones, some missing. The table records about 75,000 clones, around 74% of them present only once. Source material: peripheral blood. These receptors all come from a human donor with acute or convalescent COVID-19. The donor label of this sample is uncertain.

The rearrangement links TRBV14 to TRBJ2-6; 8 nucleotides match TRBD1. Looked up from germline, CDR1 is SGHDN and CDR2 is FVKESK. V lost 2 bases, J lost 0 bases, and 6 bases stayed unmatched. The CDR3 covers 18 residues. CDR3 region: CASSQRTGPFSGANVLTF. The CDR3 DNA follows: TGTGCCAGCAGCCAACGGACAGGGCCCTTCTCTGGGGCCAACGTCCTGACTTTC.

V gene TRBV5-1 combines with J gene TRBJ2-2; D unresolved. CDR1 is SGHRS, CDR2 YFSETQ, per germline. The V end lost 0 bases, the J end lost 2 bases, and 8 bases lay between the germline ends. This CDR3 has 15 amino acids. The CDR3 sequence is CASSLDATNTGELFF. The DNA for the CDR3 is TGCGCCAGCAGCTTGGATGCGACTAACACCGGGGAGCTGTTTTTT.

The chain carries TRBV28 and TRBJ2-3; the D is unclear. The CDR3 runs 13 residues. Germline V gives CDR1 MDHEN, CDR2 SYDVKM. V lost 6 bases to trimming and J lost 3 bases, with 10 bases between them. DNA of the CDR3: TGTGCCAGCAGACGACAAGTTACAGATACGCAGTATTTT. It encodes CASRRQVTDTQYF.

V is TRBV27 and J is TRBJ1-1; D remains unclear. Germline CDR1 MNHEY, CDR2 SMNVEV (reference sequence). The CDR3 runs 14 residues. Trimming left V 4 bases short and J 1 base short, with 10 bases between. In DNA, the CDR3 is TGTGCCAGCAGTTCGGGGTCGAGGAACACTGAAGCTTTCTTT. It yields the protein CASSSGSRNTEAFF.

The chain couples TRBV6-5 to TRBJ1-2, with D tentatively TRBD1 (6 bases). V was trimmed by 5 bases and J by 4 bases, leaving 11 bases between them. This CDR3 has 13 amino acids. Per the germline V gene, CDR1 is MNHEY and CDR2 is SVGAGI. Here the CDR3 reads CASSRRGFYGYTF. For the CDR3, the DNA is TGTGCCAGCAGTCGAAGGGGGTTCTATGGCTACACCTTC.

The chain is built from TRBV3-1 (or the pseudogene TRBV3-2) and TRBJ2-7, with D maybe TRBD1 (6 bases). The V gene's germline CDR1 is LGHDT and CDR2 YNNKEL (reference sequence). This CDR3 is 14 amino acids long. V lost 7 bases to trimming and J lost 5 bases, with 18 bases between them. The CDR3, as DNA: TGTGCCAGCACCCGGGCAACAGGGTCCAACGAGCAGTACTTC. As protein: CASTRATGSNEQYF.

This chain joins TRBV3-1 (or the pseudogene TRBV3-2) and TRBJ1-2; the D gene is possibly TRBD1 (5 bases). The CDR3 length is 17 residues. Trimming removed 2 bases from V and 2 bases from J, with 18 bases in between. CDR1 and CDR2 (germline): LGHDT, YNNKEL (reference sequence). Written as DNA, the CDR3 is TGTGCCAGCAGCCAACTAGTTCAGGGCTTGGGCAACTATGGCTACACCTTC. Its protein product is CASSQLVQGLGNYGYTF.

This clone was seen only a few times. The chain joins TRBV6-2 or TRBV6-3 to TRBJ2-1; TRBD2 matches 7 bases. CDR1 is MNHEY, CDR2 SVGEGT, per germline. CDR3 size: 18 residues. Germline trimming cut 2 bases from V and 8 bases from J; bases unmatched to any gene: 18. In DNA form, the CDR3 reads TGTGCCAGCAGTTACCCCTCTGGGGCTGGCGGGAGAACCCATGAGCAGTTCTTC. This sequence encodes CASSYPSGAGGRTHEQFF.

The chain is built from TRBV7-2 and TRBJ2-1; 9 nucleotides match TRBD2. The V and J ends lost 3 bases and 0 bases, in that order; junction bases with no gene match: 3. Germline CDR1 and CDR2: SGHTA and FQGNSA. The CDR3 totals 16 residues. CDR3 sequence (DNA): TGTGCCAGCAGCTTTAGCGGGGGAAGCTCCTACAATGAGCAGTTCTTC. It yields the protein CASSFSGGSSYNEQFF.